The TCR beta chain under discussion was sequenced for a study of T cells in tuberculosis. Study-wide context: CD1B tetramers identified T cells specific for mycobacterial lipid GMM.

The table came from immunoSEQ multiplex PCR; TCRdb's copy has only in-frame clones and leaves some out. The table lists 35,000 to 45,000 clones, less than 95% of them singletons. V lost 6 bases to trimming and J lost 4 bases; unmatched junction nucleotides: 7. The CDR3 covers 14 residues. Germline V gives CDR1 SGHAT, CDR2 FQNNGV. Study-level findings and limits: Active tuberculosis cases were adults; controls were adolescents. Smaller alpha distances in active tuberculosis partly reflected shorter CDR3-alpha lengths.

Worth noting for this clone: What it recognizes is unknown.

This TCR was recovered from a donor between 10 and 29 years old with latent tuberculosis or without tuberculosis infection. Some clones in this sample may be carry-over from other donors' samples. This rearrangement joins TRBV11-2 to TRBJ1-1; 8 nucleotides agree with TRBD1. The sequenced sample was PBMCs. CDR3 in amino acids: CASRRNRGGTEAFF. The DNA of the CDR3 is TGTGCCAGCAGGAGAAACAGGGGGGGCACTGAAGCTTTCTTT.